Each of the 20 T cell receptor beta chains below was sequenced from the same sample in a study of cytomegalovirus exposure and HLA in healthy donors. PCR primers comprised 60 Vbeta and 13 Jbeta primers. The assay was immunoSEQ multiplex PCR, and TCRdb's table has in-frame clones only and misses some. The sample has 150,000 to 200,000 clones, roughly four fifths seen once. The sequenced sample was PBMCs. The source of these receptors is a woman younger than 35 in good health and CMV-seropositive.

The rearrangement uses TRBV5-1 and TRBJ1-2; 7 nucleotides match TRBD1. This CDR3 has 15 amino acids. Trimming cost V 1 base and J 7 bases; bases outside gene matches: 10. Germline V gene sequence: CDR1 SGHRS, CDR2 YFSETQ. CDR3: CASSLINTGASGYTF. The CDR3 bases are TGCGCCAGCAGCTTGATAAATACAGGGGCTTCTGGCTACACCTTC. The full variable domain, completed using reference TRBV5-1 and TRBJ1-2, is KAGVTQTPRYLIKTRGQQVTLSCSPISGHRSVSWYQQTPGQGLQFLFEYFSETQRNKGNFPGRFSGRQFSNSRSEMNVSTLELGDSALYLCASSLINTGASGYTFGSGTRLTVV.

The rearrangement joins TRBV4-1 to TRBJ1-1; D gene ambiguous. The CDR3 runs 12 residues. Between the trimmed V and J ends, which lost 0 bases and 7 bases, there was a span of 6 bases. The germline V gene has CDR1 MGHRA and CDR2 YSYEKL. The CDR3 here is CASSQDRYEAFF. CDR3 in DNA: TGCGCCAGCAGCCAAGATAGATATGAAGCTTTCTTT.

This clone was counted a single time. The J gene is TRBJ2-5, the V gene TRBV5-4; the D gene is possibly TRBD1 (6 bases). V gave up 0 bases and J gave up 4 bases, with 16 bases separating them. The CDR3 spans 16 residues. Looked up from germline, CDR1 is SGHNT and CDR2 is YYREEE (reference sequence). The CDR3 spells CASSLARGDSGETQYF. DNA of the CDR3: TGTGCCAGCAGCTTGGCCAGGGGCGACTCAGGAGAGACCCAGTACTTC.

The chain recombines TRBV5-1 with TRBJ1-5; 7 bases are a match to TRBD1. The J segment lost 4 bases and the V segment lost 4 bases, leaving 2 bases of the junction unmatched. CDR1 SGHRS and CDR2 YFSETQ come from the germline V gene. The CDR3 contains 13 residues. This CDR3 is CASSRDSNQPQHF. Here the CDR3 DNA reads TGCGCCAGCAGCCGGGACAGTAATCAGCCCCAGCATTTT.

This clone has only a few counts. The chain uses TRBV10-1 and TRBJ2-2; 8 nucleotides match TRBD2. This CDR3 has 16 residues. V shed 2 bases and J 5 bases; nucleotides not matched to a gene: 7. Germline-derived CDR1 and CDR2 are WNHNN and SYGVQD (reference sequence). The CDR3 nucleotides read TGCGCCAGCAGTGAGACTCCGGGACTAGAAACCGGGGAGCTGTTTTTT. The encoded protein is CASSETPGLETGELFF.

This chain connects TRBV11-3 to TRBJ1-6; no clear D. Trimming removed 4 bases from V and 4 bases from J, with 8 bases in between. In germline, CDR1 is SGHNT, CDR2 YENEEA. CDR3 size: 14 residues. The CDR3 DNA follows: TGTGCCAGCAGCTATACAGTATATAATTCACCCCTCCACTTT. Protein: CASSYTVYNSPLHF.

The chain uses TRBV15 and TRBJ1-1; D gene unclear. Germline CDR1 LNHNV, CDR2 YYDKDF (reference sequence). The CDR3 extends over 14 amino acids. V lost 0 bases to trimming and J lost 4 bases, with 9 bases between them. This chain's CDR3 is CATSRDLAATEAFF. The CDR3 nucleotides read TGTGCCACCAGCAGAGATTTGGCGGCCACTGAAGCTTTCTTT. The variable domain in full, with the rest retrieved from reference TRBV15 and TRBJ1-1, is DAMVIQNPRYQVTQFGKPVTLSCSQTLNHNVMYWYQQKSSQAPKLLFHYYDKDFNNEADTPDNFQSRRPNTSFCFLDIRSPGLGDTAMYLCATSRDLAATEAFFGQGTRLTVV.

The sample holds one count of this clone. The chain links TRBV19 to TRBJ1-2; D is perhaps TRBD1 (5 bases). The CDR3 spans 17 residues. V was pared by 2 bases and J by 4 bases, with 20 bases between. CDR1 LNHDA and CDR2 SQIVND come from the germline V gene (reference sequence). The CDR3 DNA sequence: TGTGCCAGTAGTATATCGCCGGGGGAGGTAGTGGGCTATGGCTACACCTTC. Translating it yields CASSISPGEVVGYGYTF.

The chain carries TRBV5-7 and TRBJ1-2, with a weak D call TRBD1 (6 bases). TRBV5-7 is assigned to the ORF class and has an uncertain function. The ends were cut back, 8 bases at V and 8 bases at J, with 16 bases in the middle. The CDR3 is made up of 12 amino acids. The CDR3 coding sequence is TGTGCCAGGGCTGGGGGGGGGCACGGCTACACCTTC. This gives the protein CARAGGGHGYTF.

This clone was seen a few times. The J gene is TRBJ2-7, the V gene TRBV6-5; tentatively, D is TRBD1 (6 bases). The CDR3 is 15 residues long. Trimming left V 6 bases short and J 0 bases short, with 15 bases between. CDR1 and CDR2 from the germline V gene are MNHEY and SVGAGI. CDR3 coding DNA: TGTGCCAGCAGGGGGCAACCGGACAGCTCCTACGAGCAGTACTTC. Its translation is CASRGQPDSSYEQYF.

This clone was counted between two and nine times. The chain is built from TRBV4-2 and TRBJ2-1, with 7 bases lining up with TRBD2. The CDR3 runs 15 residues. Trimming removed 4 bases from V and 8 bases from J; junction bases left unmatched: 11. Germline CDR1 LGHNA, CDR2 YNFKEQ. CDR3 nucleotides: TGTGCCAGCAGCCGAGTGGATAGCGGGCCCGATGAGCAGTTCTTC. It is translated as CASSRVDSGPDEQFF.

This sequence joins TRBV4-1 and TRBJ2-1; D is unclear. CDR1 is MGHRA and CDR2 is YSYEKL in the germline V gene. Trimming cost V 0 bases and J 3 bases, with 12 bases left between them. The CDR3 covers 16 residues. The CDR3: CASSQDPIVSYNEQFF. The CDR3 bases are TGCGCCAGCAGCCAAGATCCCATCGTTAGCTACAATGAGCAGTTCTTC.

The V gene is TRBV27, the J gene TRBJ2-6; D is perhaps TRBD1 (5 bases). Germline CDR1 reads MNHEY; CDR2 reads SMNVEV (reference sequence). This CDR3 has 16 residues. Trimming shortened V by 5 bases and J by 0 bases, and 11 bases separated the two germline ends. As DNA, the CDR3 is TGTGCCAGCAGTCCGAAGACAGCCTCTGGGGCCAACGTCCTGACTTTC. Amino acid sequence: CASSPKTASGANVLTF.

This clone was recorded only once. V and J are TRBV27 and TRBJ2-4, with 8 bases that match TRBD2. This CDR3 region has 11 residues. The V and J ends lost 3 bases and 13 bases, in that order; junction bases with no gene match: 2. The V gene's germline CDR1 is MNHEY and CDR2 SMNVEV (reference sequence). Here the CDR3 reads CASSFSGAQYF. CDR3 nucleotides: TGTGCCAGCAGTTTTAGCGGGGCCCAGTACTTC.

The chain links TRBV6-5 to TRBJ1-1; 7 bases agree with TRBD1. The CDR3 has 12 residues. The J segment lost 4 bases and the V segment lost 10 bases, leaving 6 bases of the junction unmatched. CDR1 and CDR2 from the germline V gene are MNHEY and SVGAGI. The CDR3 nucleotides read TGTGCCACCCACAGGGGAGGCACTGAAGCTTTCTTT. Its protein product is CATHRGGTEAFF.

This chain uses TRBV15 with TRBJ2-1; D uncertain. The CDR3 runs 13 residues. Germline V gene sequence: CDR1 LNHNV, CDR2 YYDKDF (reference sequence). V dropped 1 base and J dropped 6 bases, with 7 bases sitting between them. For the CDR3, the DNA is TGTGCCACCAGCAGAGGTCGTGTCAATGAGCAGTTCTTC. Translated: CATSRGRVNEQFF. Looking up the rest from reference TRBV15 and TRBJ2-1 gives the full variable domain: DAMVIQNPRYQVTQFGKPVTLSCSQTLNHNVMYWYQQKSSQAPKLLFHYYDKDFNNEADTPDNFQSRRPNTSFCFLDIRSPGLGDTAMYLCATSRGRVNEQFFGPGTRLTVL.

This clone has more than one count but fewer than ten. This chain links TRBV27 with TRBJ1-2; D is uncertain. Trimming took 5 bases from V and 0 from J, leaving 7 bases between them. This CDR3 is 13 amino acids long. Germline CDR1 MNHEY, CDR2 SMNVEV (reference sequence). For the CDR3, the DNA is TGTGCCAGCAGTGGCAAAGCTAACTATGGCTACACCTTC. Translation gives CASSGKANYGYTF.

The chain carries TRBV30 and TRBJ2-3; D is perhaps TRBD1 (5 bases). V lost 2 bases to trimming and J lost 6 bases, with 12 bases between them. This CDR3 contains 13 residues. Germline lookup yields CDR1 GTSNPN and CDR2 SVGIG (reference sequence). The CDR3 is CAWSLQGPDTQYF. In DNA, the CDR3 is TGTGCCTGGAGTCTGCAGGGCCCGGATACGCAGTATTTT.

The chain combines TRBV15 with TRBJ1-1; D gene uncertain. Germline lookup yields CDR1 LNHNV and CDR2 YYDKDF (reference sequence). V lost 0 bases and J lost 2, with 7 bases in between. The CDR3 is 14 residues long. The CDR3: CATSRDHSNTEAFF. The CDR3 nucleotides are TGTGCCACCAGCAGAGATCATTCCAACACTGAAGCTTTCTTT.

CDR3 in amino acids: CASSLVGLRRNTEAFF. CDR3 sequence (DNA): TGTGCCAGCAGCTTAGTGGGACTCCGCAGGAACACTGAAGCTTTCTTT. The chain combines TRBV7-2 with TRBJ1-1, with D perhaps TRBD1 (5 bases). The germline V gene has CDR1 SGHTA and CDR2 FQGNSA. This CDR3 is 16 amino acids long. The V end lost 1 base, the J end lost 1 base, and 13 bases lay between the germline ends.